This T cell receptor (beta chain) was retrieved from a study of OX40 agonist ivuxolimab in advanced cancers. Study-wide findings and caveats: Clonal expansion from baseline to week 6 occurred in both CD4+ and CD8+ T cells.

Worth noting for this clone: Its antigen is not identified.

V was clipped by 3 bases and J by 13 bases; unmatched bases: 7. The germline V gene has CDR1 SGHRS and CDR2 YFSETQ. CDR3 size: 15 residues. Assay used: immunoSEQ multiplex PCR; TCRdb lists only in-frame clones, some missing. The sample lists fewer than 40,000 clones, about 74% occurring once. The rearrangement links TRBV5-1 to TRBJ2-1, with 16 bases identical to TRBD2. The source of this sequence is an adult with an advanced solid tumor such as melanoma, head and neck, liver or kidney cancer. The sample was CD4+ or CD8+ T cells sorted from blood, taken in a trial of the OX40 agonist ivuxolimab. Here the CDR3 reads CASSSGLAGGPSQFF. The CDR3 DNA reads TGCGCCAGCAGCTCGGGACTAGCGGGAGGGCCCTCACAGTTCTTC.